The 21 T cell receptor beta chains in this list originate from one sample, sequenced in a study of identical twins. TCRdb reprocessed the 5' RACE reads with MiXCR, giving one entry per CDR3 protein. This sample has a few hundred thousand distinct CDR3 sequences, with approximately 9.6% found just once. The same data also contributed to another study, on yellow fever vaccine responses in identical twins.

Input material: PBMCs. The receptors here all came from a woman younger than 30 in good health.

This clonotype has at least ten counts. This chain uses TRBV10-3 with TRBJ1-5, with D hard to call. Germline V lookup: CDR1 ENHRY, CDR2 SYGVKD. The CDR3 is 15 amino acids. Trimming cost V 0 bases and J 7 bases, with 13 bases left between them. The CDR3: CAISESPDGVQPQHF. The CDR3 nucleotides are TGTGCCATCAGTGAGTCACCCGACGGGGTCCAGCCCCAGCATTTT.

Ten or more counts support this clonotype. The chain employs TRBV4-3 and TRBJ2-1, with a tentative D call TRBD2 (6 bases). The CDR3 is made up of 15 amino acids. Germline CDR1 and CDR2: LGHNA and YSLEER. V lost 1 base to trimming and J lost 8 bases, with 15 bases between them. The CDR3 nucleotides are TGCGCCAGCAGCCAAGGGGGACTGCCTTTGGATGAGCAGTTCTTC. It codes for CASSQGGLPLDEQFF.

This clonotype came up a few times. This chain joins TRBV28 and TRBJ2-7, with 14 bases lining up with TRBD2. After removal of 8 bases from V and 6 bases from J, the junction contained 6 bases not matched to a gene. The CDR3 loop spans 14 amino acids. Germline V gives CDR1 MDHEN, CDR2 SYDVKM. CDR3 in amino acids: CASASGLAGVEQYF. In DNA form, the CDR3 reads TGTGCCAGCGCCTCGGGACTAGCGGGAGTCGAGCAGTACTTC.

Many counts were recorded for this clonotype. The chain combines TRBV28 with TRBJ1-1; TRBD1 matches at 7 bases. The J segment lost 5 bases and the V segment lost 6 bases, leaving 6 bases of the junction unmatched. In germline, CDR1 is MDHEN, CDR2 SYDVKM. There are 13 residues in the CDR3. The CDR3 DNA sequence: TGTGCCAGCAGCCGACAGGGCGGTACTGAAGCTTTCTTT. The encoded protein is CASSRQGGTEAFF. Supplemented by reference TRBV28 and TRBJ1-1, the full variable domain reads DVKVTQSSRYLVKRTGEKVFLECVQDMDHENMFWYRQDPGLGLRLIYFSYDVKMKEKGDIPEGYSVSREKKERFSLILESASTNQTSMYLCASSRQGGTEAFFGQGTRLTVV.

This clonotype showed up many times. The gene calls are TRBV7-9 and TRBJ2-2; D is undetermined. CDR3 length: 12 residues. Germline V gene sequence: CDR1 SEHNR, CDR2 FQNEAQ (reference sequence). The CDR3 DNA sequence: TGTGCTTCCGAGGTCTACACCGGGGAGCTGTTTTTT. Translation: CASEVYTGELFF.

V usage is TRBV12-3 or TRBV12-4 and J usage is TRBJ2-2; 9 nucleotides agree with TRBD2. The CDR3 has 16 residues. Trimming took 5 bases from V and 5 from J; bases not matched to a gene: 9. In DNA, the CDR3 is TGTGCCAGCAGTGCGCGGCGGCTAGCGGGGACCGGGGAGCTGTTTTTT. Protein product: CASSARRLAGTGELFF.

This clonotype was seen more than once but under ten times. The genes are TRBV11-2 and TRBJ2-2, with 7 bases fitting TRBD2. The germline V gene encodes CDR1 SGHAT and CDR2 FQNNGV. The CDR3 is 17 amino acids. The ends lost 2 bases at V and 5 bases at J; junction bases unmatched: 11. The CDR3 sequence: CASSLWLGRDKTGELFF. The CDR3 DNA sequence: TGTGCCAGCAGCTTATGGTTGGGGAGGGATAAGACCGGGGAGCTGTTTTTT.

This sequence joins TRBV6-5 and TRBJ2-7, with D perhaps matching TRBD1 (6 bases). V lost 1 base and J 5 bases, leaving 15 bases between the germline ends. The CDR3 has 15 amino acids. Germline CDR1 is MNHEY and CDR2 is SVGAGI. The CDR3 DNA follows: TGTGCCAGCAGTTACTTGGGCAGGGGAGTCGACGAGCAGTACTTC. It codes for CASSYLGRGVDEQYF.

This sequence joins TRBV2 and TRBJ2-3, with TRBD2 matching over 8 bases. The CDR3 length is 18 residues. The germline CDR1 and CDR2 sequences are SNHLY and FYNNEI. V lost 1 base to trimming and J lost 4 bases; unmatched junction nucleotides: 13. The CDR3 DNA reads TGTGCCAGCAGTGAAGTGTACCGTTTGCGGGGGGTTCCAGATACGCAGTATTTT. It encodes CASSEVYRLRGVPDTQYF. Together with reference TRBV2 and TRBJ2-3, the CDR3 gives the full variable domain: EPEVTQTPSHQVTQMGQEVILRCVPISNHLYFYWYRQILGQKVEFLVSFYNNEISEKSEIFDDQFSVERPDGSNFTLKIRSTKLEDSAMYFCASSEVYRLRGVPDTQYFGPGTRLTVL.

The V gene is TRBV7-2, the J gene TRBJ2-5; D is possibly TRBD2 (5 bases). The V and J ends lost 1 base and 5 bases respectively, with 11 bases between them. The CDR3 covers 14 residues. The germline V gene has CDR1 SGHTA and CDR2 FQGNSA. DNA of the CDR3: TGTGCCAGCAGCTTAGGGCCGGGAATGGAGACCCAGTACTTC. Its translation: CASSLGPGMETQYF.

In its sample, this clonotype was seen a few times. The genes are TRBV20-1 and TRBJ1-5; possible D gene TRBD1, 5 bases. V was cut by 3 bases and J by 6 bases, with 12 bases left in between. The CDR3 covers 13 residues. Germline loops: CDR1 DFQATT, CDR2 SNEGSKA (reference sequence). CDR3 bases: TGCAGTGCTAGTCGGGGGGTTGGTCAGCCCCAGCATTTT. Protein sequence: CSASRGVGQPQHF.

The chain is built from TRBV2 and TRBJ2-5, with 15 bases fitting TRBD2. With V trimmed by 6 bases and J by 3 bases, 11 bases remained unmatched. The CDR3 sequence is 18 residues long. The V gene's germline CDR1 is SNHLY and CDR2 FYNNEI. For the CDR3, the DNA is TGTGCCAGCAGAGGCGGGACTAGCGGGGGGACCTGGGAAGAGACCCAGTACTTC. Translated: CASRGGTSGGTWEETQYF.

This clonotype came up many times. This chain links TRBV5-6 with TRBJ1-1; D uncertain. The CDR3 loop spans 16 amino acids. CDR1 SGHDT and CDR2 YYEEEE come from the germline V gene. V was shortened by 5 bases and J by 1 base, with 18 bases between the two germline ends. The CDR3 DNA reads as TGTGCCAGCAGTCAGGAATTGCGGCCGGAGAACACTGAAGCTTTCTTT. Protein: CASSQELRPENTEAFF.

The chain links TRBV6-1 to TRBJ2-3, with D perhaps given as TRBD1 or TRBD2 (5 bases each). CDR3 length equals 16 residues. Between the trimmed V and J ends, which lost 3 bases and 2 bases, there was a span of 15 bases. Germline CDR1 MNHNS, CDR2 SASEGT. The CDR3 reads CASSEGRGVVTDTQYF. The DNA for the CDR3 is TGTGCCAGCAGTGAGGGCCGAGGGGTAGTCACAGATACGCAGTATTTT.

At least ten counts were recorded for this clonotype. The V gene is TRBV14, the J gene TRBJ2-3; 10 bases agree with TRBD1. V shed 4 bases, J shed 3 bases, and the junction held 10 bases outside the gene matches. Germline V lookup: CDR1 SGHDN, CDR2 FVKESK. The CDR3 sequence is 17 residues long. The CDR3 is CASSRPGTGERTDTQYF. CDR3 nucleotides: TGTGCCAGCAGCCGCCCCGGGACAGGGGAGAGGACAGATACGCAGTATTTT.

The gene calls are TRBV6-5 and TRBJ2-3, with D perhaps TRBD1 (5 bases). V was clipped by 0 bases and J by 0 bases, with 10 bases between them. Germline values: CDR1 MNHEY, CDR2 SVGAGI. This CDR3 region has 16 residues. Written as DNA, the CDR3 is TGTGCCAGCAGTTACTCAGGGGTGTTGAGCACAGATACGCAGTATTTT. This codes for CASSYSGVLSTDTQYF.

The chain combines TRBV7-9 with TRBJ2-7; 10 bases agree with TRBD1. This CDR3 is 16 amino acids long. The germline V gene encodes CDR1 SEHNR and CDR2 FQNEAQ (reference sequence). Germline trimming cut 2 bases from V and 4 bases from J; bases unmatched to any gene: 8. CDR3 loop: CASSLLGQGVQYEQYF. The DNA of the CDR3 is TGTGCCAGCAGCTTACTAGGACAGGGGGTTCAATACGAGCAGTACTTC.

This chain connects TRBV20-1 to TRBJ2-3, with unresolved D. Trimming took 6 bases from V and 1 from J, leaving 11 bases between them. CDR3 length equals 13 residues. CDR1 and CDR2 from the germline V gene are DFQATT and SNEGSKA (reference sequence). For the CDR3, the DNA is TGCAGTGCGCATCTTTCCCGCACAGATACGCAGTATTTT. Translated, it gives CSAHLSRTDTQYF.

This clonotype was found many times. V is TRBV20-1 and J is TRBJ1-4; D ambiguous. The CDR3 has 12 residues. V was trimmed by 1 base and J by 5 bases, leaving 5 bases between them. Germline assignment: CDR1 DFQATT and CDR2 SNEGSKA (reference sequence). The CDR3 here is CSARAGNEKLFF. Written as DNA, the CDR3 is TGCAGTGCTAGAGCCGGGAATGAAAAACTGTTTTTT.

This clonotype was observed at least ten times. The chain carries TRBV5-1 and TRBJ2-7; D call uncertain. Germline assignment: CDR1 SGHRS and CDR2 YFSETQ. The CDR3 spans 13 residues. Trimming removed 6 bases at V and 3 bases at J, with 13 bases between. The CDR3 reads CASTLTDGYEQYF. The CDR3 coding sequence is TGCGCCAGCACCCTAACGGACGGCTACGAGCAGTACTTC.

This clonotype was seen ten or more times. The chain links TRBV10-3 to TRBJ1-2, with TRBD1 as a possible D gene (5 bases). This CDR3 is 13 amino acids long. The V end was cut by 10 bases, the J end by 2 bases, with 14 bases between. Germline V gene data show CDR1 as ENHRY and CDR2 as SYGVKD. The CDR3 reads CATGTAMNYGYTF. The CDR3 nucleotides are TGTGCCACCGGGACGGCGATGAACTATGGCTACACCTTC.